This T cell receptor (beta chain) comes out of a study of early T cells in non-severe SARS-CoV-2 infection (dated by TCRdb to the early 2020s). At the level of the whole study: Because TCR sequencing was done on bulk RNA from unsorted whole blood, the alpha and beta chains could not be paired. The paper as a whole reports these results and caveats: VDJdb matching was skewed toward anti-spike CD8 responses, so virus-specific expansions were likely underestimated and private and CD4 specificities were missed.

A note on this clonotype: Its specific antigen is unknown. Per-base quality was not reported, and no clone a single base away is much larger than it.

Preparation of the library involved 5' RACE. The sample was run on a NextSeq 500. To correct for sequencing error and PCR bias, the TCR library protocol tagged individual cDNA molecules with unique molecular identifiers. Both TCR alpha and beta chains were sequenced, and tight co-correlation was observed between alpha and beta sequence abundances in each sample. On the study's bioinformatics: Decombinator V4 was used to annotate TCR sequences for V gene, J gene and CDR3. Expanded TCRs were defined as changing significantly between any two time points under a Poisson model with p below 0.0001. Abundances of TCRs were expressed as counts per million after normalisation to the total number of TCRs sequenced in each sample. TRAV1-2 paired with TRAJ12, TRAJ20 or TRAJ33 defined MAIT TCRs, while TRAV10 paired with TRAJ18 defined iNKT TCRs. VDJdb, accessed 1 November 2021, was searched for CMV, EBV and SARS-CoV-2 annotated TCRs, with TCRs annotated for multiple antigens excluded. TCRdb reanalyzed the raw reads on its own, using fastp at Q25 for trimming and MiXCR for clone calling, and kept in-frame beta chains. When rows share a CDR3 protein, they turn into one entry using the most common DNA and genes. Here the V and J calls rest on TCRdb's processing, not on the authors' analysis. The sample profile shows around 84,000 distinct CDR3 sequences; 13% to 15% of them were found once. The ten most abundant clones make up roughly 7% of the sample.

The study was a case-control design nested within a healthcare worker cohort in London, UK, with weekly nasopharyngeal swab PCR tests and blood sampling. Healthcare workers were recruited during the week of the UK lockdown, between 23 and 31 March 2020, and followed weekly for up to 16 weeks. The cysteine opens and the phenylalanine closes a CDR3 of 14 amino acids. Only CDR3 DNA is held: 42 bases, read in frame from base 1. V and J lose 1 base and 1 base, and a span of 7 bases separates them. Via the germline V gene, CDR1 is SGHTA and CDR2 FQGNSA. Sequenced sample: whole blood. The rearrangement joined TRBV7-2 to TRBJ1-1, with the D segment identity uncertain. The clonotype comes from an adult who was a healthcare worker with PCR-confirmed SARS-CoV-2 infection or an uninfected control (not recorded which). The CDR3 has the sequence CASSLVHRNTEAFF. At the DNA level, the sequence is TGTGCCAGCAGCTTAGTACACCGGAACACTGAAGCTTTCTTT.